This is a list of T cell receptor beta chains from one sample in a study of monozygotic twins with inflammatory bowel disease. TCRdb re-called the 5' RACE reads and gives one entry per CDR3 protein, without DNA. Found here are about 450,000 distinct CDR3 sequences; the top ten clones hold 2.4%. The sequenced sample consisted of blood. The receptors were gathered from a human donor with ulcerative colitis or Crohn's disease, or a healthy co-twin of an affected twin (not recorded which). CDR3s include the opening cysteine and the closing phenylalanine or tryptophan.

CDR3 protein	V gene	J gene
CSASDPGLRNNEQFF	TRBV20-1	TRBJ2-1
CASGKTSGASYNERASYNEQFF	TRBV2	TRBJ2-1
CASILGPGNQPQHF	TRBV6-6	TRBJ1-5
CASSPIQGLGTEAFF	TRBV7-2	TRBJ1-1
CSARGVVEANILTF	TRBV20-1	TRBJ2-6
CASRRVGSGELFF	TRBV7-2	TRBJ2-2
CSARRQMNTEAFF	TRBV20-1	TRBJ1-1
CASSPGGVGSSPLHF	TRBV18	TRBJ1-6
CASSPESGATYEQYF	TRBV5-4	TRBJ2-7
CASSSMTGITGELFF	TRBV7-3	TRBJ2-2
CASSLGRGIIIYNEQFF	TRBV7-2	TRBJ2-1
CASTIGQGNTEAFF	TRBV19	TRBJ1-1
CATSRDFRLAGGSYEQYF	TRBV15	TRBJ2-7
CASSYRGLAGAVGPYNEQFF	TRBV6-2/TRBV6-3	TRBJ2-1
CASSRLSGSSYNEQFF	TRBV6-1	TRBJ2-1
CASKRISGANVLTF	TRBV19	TRBJ2-6
CASSLVRTSLSYEQYF	TRBV12-3/TRBV12-4	TRBJ2-7
CASSLRQGSSNEQFF	TRBV5-1	TRBJ2-1
CSARGGGRGFNQPQHF	TRBV20-1	TRBJ1-5
CASSPRGALQNEQFF	TRBV3-1	TRBJ2-1
CASSYGLDYEQYF	TRBV6-5	TRBJ2-7
CASSYSGLRSYNEQFF	TRBV5-6	TRBJ2-1
CASSGDSAFENTIYF	TRBV2	TRBJ1-3
CASSKAQSKTLHNEQFF	TRBV21-1	TRBJ2-1
CASSLGGVRQPQHF	TRBV27	TRBJ1-5
CSAIGADYEQYF	TRBV20-1	TRBJ2-7
CASSLLAPLAGGSNEQYF	TRBV11-2	TRBJ2-7
CASSTDGYEQYF	TRBV19	TRBJ2-7
CASRHTLAADTQYF	TRBV7-9	TRBJ2-3
CASSYSVRSTEAFF	TRBV6-2/TRBV6-3	TRBJ1-1
CASSLGLRTEAFF	TRBV27	TRBJ1-1
CASRYGAGQAYEQYF	TRBV6-2/TRBV6-3	TRBJ2-7
CASSRDRGNQPQHF	TRBV12-3/TRBV12-4	TRBJ1-5
CASSSVRQGNEQFF	TRBV7-2	TRBJ2-1
CASSSEGPTEAFF	TRBV6-5	TRBJ1-1
CTTEGGPYEQYF	TRBV20-1	TRBJ2-7
CASSLELAVSYNEQFF	TRBV11-2	TRBJ2-1
CASSQIYGEQFF	TRBV3-1	TRBJ2-1
CASSFEASNYGYTF	TRBV5-1	TRBJ1-2
CASSLAGIGEKLFF	TRBV5-1	TRBJ1-4
CASSWQGATGELFF	TRBV5-1	TRBJ2-2
CASRRTSGIAYEQYF	TRBV28	TRBJ2-7
CASSLAGATYQETQYF	TRBV6-5	TRBJ2-5
CSVPDRGRDYGYTF	TRBV29-1	TRBJ1-2
CSVILGGLTSNQPQHF	TRBV29-1	TRBJ1-5
CASSRGQNYGYTF	TRBV5-6	TRBJ1-2
CASKGQGGTDTQYF	TRBV5-1	TRBJ2-3
CASSGRSSTDTQYF	TRBV5-1	TRBJ2-3
CASSADTGQGGSYEQYF	TRBV19	TRBJ2-7
CASSRQGLGKQFF	TRBV19	TRBJ2-1
CATSRDRGDDGYTF	TRBV15	TRBJ1-2
CASSWGQGMNIQYF	TRBV6-6	TRBJ2-4
CASSPTGTGNTEAFF	TRBV2	TRBJ1-1
CASLRGDYEAFF	TRBV7-9	TRBJ1-1
CASSNRDRTDTQYF	TRBV12-3/TRBV12-4	TRBJ2-3
CSALDRGRTGELFF	TRBV20-1	TRBJ2-2
CASSLVGGLADTQYF	TRBV7-6	TRBJ2-3